Presented here are 8 T cell receptor beta chains from one specimen sequenced in a study of OX40 agonist ivuxolimab in advanced cancers. Generated by immunoSEQ multiplex PCR, the TCRdb table keeps only in-frame clones and is missing some. The sample includes approximately 52,000 clones, 75% to 90% of them seen just once. This specimen was CD4+ or CD8+ T cells sorted from blood, taken in a trial of the OX40 agonist ivuxolimab. These receptors were obtained from an adult with an advanced solid tumor such as melanoma, head and neck, liver or kidney cancer.

This rearrangement joins TRBV11-1 to TRBJ1-2; tentatively, D is TRBD1 (6 bases). Germline CDR1 reads SGHAT; CDR2 reads FQDESV (reference sequence). CDR3 length equals 14 residues. The V and J ends lost 5 bases and 7 bases respectively, with 17 bases between them. The CDR3: CASSPDSLTIGYTF. The CDR3 nucleotides read TGTGCCAGCAGCCCGGACAGCCTAACTATTGGCTACACCTTC.

CDR3 protein: CASSTGTGAYEQYF. The CDR3 bases are TGTGCCAGCAGTACCGGGACAGGCGCCTACGAGCAGTACTTC. The chain links TRBV28 to TRBJ2-7; 8 nucleotides agree with TRBD1. Trimming cost V 5 bases and J 2 bases; bases outside gene matches: 5. Germline V gene sequence: CDR1 MDHEN, CDR2 SYDVKM. The CDR3 runs to 14 residues.

The chain has TRBV6-5 and TRBJ1-2; D might be TRBD1 (6 bases). The germline gives CDR1 MNHEY, CDR2 SVGAGI. There are 13 residues in the CDR3. Trimming left V 2 bases short and J 5 bases short, with 9 bases between. CDR3 region: CASSYGQSYGYTF. The DNA for the CDR3 is TGTGCCAGCAGTTACGGACAGTCGTATGGCTACACCTTC.

This clone was recorded only once. The chain combines TRBV6-1 with TRBJ2-7, with D possibly being TRBD1 (6 bases). Germline CDR1 MNHNS, CDR2 SASEGT. The CDR3 spans 15 residues. The germline V and J ends were trimmed by 1 base and 2 bases, with 12 bases remaining between them. The CDR3 nucleotides read TGTGCCAGCAGTGAAGGGCAGGGGAACCCCTACGAGCAGTACTTC. Its protein product is CASSEGQGNPYEQYF.

The rearrangement links TRBV4-3 to TRBJ2-3; TRBD1 agrees at 10 bases. Per the germline V gene, CDR1 is LGHNA and CDR2 is YSLEER. With V trimmed by 0 bases and J by 3 bases, 6 bases remained unmatched. The CDR3 spans 17 residues. CDR3 amino acids: CASSQEIPGQGTDTQYF. The CDR3 DNA reads as TGCGCCAGCAGCCAAGAGATACCGGGACAGGGGACAGATACGCAGTATTTT.

The V and J genes are TRBV19 and TRBJ2-2; no reliable D call. CDR3 size: 14 residues. Germline V lookup: CDR1 LNHDA, CDR2 SQIVND (reference sequence). V was shortened by 3 bases and J by 5 bases, with 10 bases between the two germline ends. As DNA, the CDR3 is TGTGCCAGTAGTATTCCTGTTTTTACCGGGGAGCTGTTTTTT. Translating it yields CASSIPVFTGELFF.

In nucleotides, the CDR3 is TGTGCCAGTAGTATGACTTCCTACTACGAGCAGTACTTC. It is translated as CASSMTSYYEQYF. The gene calls are TRBV19 and TRBJ2-7; D gene uncertain. Germline assignment: CDR1 LNHDA and CDR2 SQIVND (reference sequence). Trimming left V 3 bases short and J 3 bases short, with 9 bases between. The CDR3 is 13 residues long.

The J gene is TRBJ2-1, the V gene TRBV2; 7 bases fit TRBD1. CDR1 and CDR2 from the germline V gene are SNHLY and FYNNEI. The ends lost 11 bases at V and 5 bases at J; junction bases unmatched: 9. The CDR3 runs 13 residues. CDR3 region: CACSGTDHNEQFF. CDR3 in DNA: TGTGCCTGCTCCGGGACAGATCACAATGAGCAGTTCTTC.